This record looks at one T cell receptor beta chain sequence and its context. Its cognate antigen has yet to be identified. No base qualities exist here, and no much larger clone lies one base off it. The germline V gene sets CDR1 to MDHEN and CDR2 to SYDVKM. From the cysteine through the phenylalanine, the CDR3 covers 15 amino acids. Left in the record is the CDR3 DNA by itself, 45 bases read in frame from the first base. The V end gives up 4 bases and the J end 8 bases, leaving 10 bases in the junction not matched to a gene. Peripheral blood CD8+ and CD4+ T cells from healthy donors, Susac syndrome patients and multiple sclerosis patients were profiled by high-throughput TCR beta sequencing. Recently defined diagnostic criteria for definite or probable disease were met by the Susac syndrome patients. Bulk CD8+ and CD4+ T cells were purified by magnetic negative isolation, whereas CD8+ TEMRA cells were enriched by FACS. Blood was drawn into EDTA tubes, processed within 24 hours, and PBMCs were isolated by density gradient centrifugation. PBMCs intended for TCR sequencing were cryopreserved in liquid nitrogen and were subsequently thawed in a 37 degrees C water bath. The sorted or isolated CD4+, CD8+ and CD8+ TEMRA cells reached a purity of at least 90%.

These data are taken from a study of CD8 T cells in Susac syndrome (dated by TCRdb to the late 2010s). For the wider study: Of the Susac syndrome patients who were sequenced, about eight were in clinical remission while 5 or 6 had clinically active disease. The study used repertoire sequencing to test whether antigen drove CD8+ T cell activation and differentiation in Susac syndrome. At the time of blood withdrawal, Susac syndrome patients were either therapy-naive, taking corticosteroids (with some also receiving IVIg), or on IVIg alone. General study outcomes and caveats: In the CD4+ T cell repertoire of Susac syndrome patients, clonal expansion was not detected. The study acknowledged that relatively few individuals were included in the TCR sequencing and HLA analysis.

RNA was extracted with the RNeasy kit and 0.5 to 1 ug was reverse transcribed using random hexamers. TCR beta CDR3 regions were amplified with the immunoSEQ multiplex PCR assay covering 54 Vbeta and 13 Jbeta segments. To correct PCR amplification bias, a synthetic template baseline was used for both primer optimization and computational correction. Per the authors' processing: Reads were annotated to V, D and J genes according to IMGT and were analyzed with immunoSEQ Analyzer, with only productive sequences retained. Clonality was calculated as one minus the Shannon entropy normalized by log2 of the number of productive unique sequences. For each patient and control, public and private clones were evaluated among the 100 most prevalent clones. A clone was defined as Susac-specific if it was absent from the healthy and MS cohorts, from about a thousand published viral clones and from other ImmuneACCESS disease sequences. TCRdb reran the public reads through fastp at Q25 and MiXCR, keeping productive beta chains. One record per CDR3 amino acid sequence lists the most common genes and DNA. These V and J calls rely on TCRdb rather than the paper's analysis. The sample table holds approximately 150,000 distinct CDR3 sequences, of which 90% to 97% were seen once. Clones ranked in the top ten supply more than 0.075% of the sample.

This sequence originates from a human donor with Susac syndrome. What was sequenced was CD4+ T cells from PBMCs. The chain is assembled from TRBV28 and TRBJ2-1; the central 8 bases match TRBD2. The CDR3 protein: CASSSHGTSSDEQFF. The nucleotide sequence reads TGTGCCAGCAGTTCCCACGGGACTAGTTCCGATGAGCAGTTCTTC.